This entry features one T cell receptor beta chain sequence. Its antigen is still unknown. Base qualities were left out, and no much larger clone turns up one base away. Genomic DNA was isolated using the Qiagen DNeasy kit from unsorted PBMCs as well as from negatively selected CD4+ and CD8+ fractions. Amplification of TCR beta CDR3 regions was done by immunoSEQ multiplex PCR with primers that anneal to V and J segments. A synthetic immune receptor repertoire was used to minimize amplification bias, and remaining bias was computationally removed after sequencing. The authors' pipeline ran thus. Repertoire diversity was quantified as the Shannon entropy index using custom Python scripts. Unsorted, CD4+ and CD8+ repertoires were analyzed separately, except in combined analyses where CD4+ and CD8+ sequences were merged in silico. Clonal expansion was defined as a frequency increase of at least 2-fold after treatment compared with C1D1, and clones undetected at baseline were assigned a pseudocount of 0.5. Singleton clones were defined as clones with 0 or 1 copy at C1D1, and non-singleton clones were defined as clones with 2 or more copies. Clones expanded in unsorted samples were assigned a CD4+, CD8+ or unknown annotation through matching of protein sequences in sorted samples from the same patient. Wilcoxon tests on paired samples were used to test changes in diversity from C1D1 to C4D1. TCRdb provides this immuneACCESS table in a form limited to in-frame rearrangements. Some clones are lacking; in checked studies, under half of them reflect an unresolved V gene, and why the rest are absent is not known. The D gene and trimming were derived from the DNA, and the V and J assignments and clone size from that table. The sample includes some 62,000 clones, with 88% observed a single time. The ten top clones hold around 12% of the sample.

The data derive from a study of PD-1 blockade in classical Hodgkin lymphoma (dated by TCRdb to about 2020). Study-wide context: Nivolumab dosing was 3 mg/kg intravenously every 2 weeks, continuing until either disease progression or unacceptable toxicity. To define a peripheral blood immune signature of response to PD-1 blockade in classical Hodgkin lymphoma, the study combined TCR beta sequencing with CyTOF.

Beyond this particular receptor, the publication reports: CD4+ but not CD8+ TCR diversity rose significantly by C4D1 (p=0.0027 vs p=0.16), most apparent in complete responders (p=0.02). Patients starting nivolumab less than 1 year after ASCT had lower diversity and were excluded from later analyses to avoid confounding by immune reconstitution. Baseline TCR diversity was reported to be lower in newly diagnosed patients than in healthy donors, and even lower in relapsed/refractory patients. The study covered only a single clinical trial cohort, and the causes of the repertoire differences, possibly disease activity or prior therapy, were still not defined. Trial patients achieving complete response had baseline diversity similar to newly diagnosed patients, whereas partial responders and progressors had significantly lower diversity.

The CDR3 starts with the cysteine, ends with the phenylalanine, and has 14 residues. Of the read, only the CDR3 DNA is kept; its 42 bases are in frame from base 1. In the germline V gene, CDR1 corresponds to SGHDT and CDR2 to YYEEEE. V sheds 0 bases and J sheds 2 bases, leaving 6 bases between their ends. In light of the paper, this sample's time point label describes: cycle 1 day 1 (C1D1), immediately before nivolumab initiation. Every trial patient had relapsed after autologous stem cell transplantation, and cohorts A, B and C differed in prior brentuximab vedotin exposure. The trial cohort was composed of approximately 56 patients with relapsed/refractory classical Hodgkin lymphoma, for whom complete response, partial response or progressive disease was recorded as best overall response. In the multi-cohort phase II CheckMate 205 trial, trial patients received single-agent nivolumab. An independent review committee assessed best overall response using the 2007 International Working Group response criteria. Trial PBMCs were collected just before the start of nivolumab (C1D1) and during therapy at cycle 2 day 1 and cycle 4 day 1. Peripheral blood was collected in 8 mL Vacutainer Cell Preparation Tubes, from which PBMCs were isolated by centrifugation and then cryopreserved.

The sequence came from a human donor with classical Hodgkin lymphoma. The rearranged segments are TRBV5-6 and TRBJ1-5; a tentative D call is TRBD1 (6 bases match). Sequences were derived from peripheral blood mononuclear cells (PBMCs), sampled at baseline. The encoded CDR3 is CASSLAGGNQPQHF. The DNA sequence is as follows: TGTGCCAGCAGCTTGGCAGGGGGCAATCAGCCCCAGCATTTT.